Listed below are T cell receptor beta chains from one sample, sequenced in a study of T cell changes during pregnancy in multiple sclerosis. Clones were read by immunoSEQ multiplex PCR, and TCRdb kept only the in-frame ones, dropping some. The sample lists more than 70,000 clones, roughly 92% seen once, with about 2% in the top ten. The source material was peripheral blood, sampled before pregnancy. All receptors come from a female donor with multiple sclerosis, enrolled in a pregnancy study. The CDR3 runs from the conserved cysteine through the conserved F or W.

j_call: TRBJ2-7; v_call: TRBV5-1; cdr3_aa: CASSRGLAGYEQYF
j_call: TRBJ2-1; v_call: TRBV7-6; cdr3_aa: CASSSRLGTYNEQFF
j_call: TRBJ2-1; v_call: TRBV29-1; cdr3_aa: CSYSGSLDEQFF
j_call: TRBJ2-1; v_call: TRBV15; cdr3_aa: CATSSGSGRNEQFF
j_call: TRBJ2-5; v_call: TRBV7-2; cdr3_aa: CASSLTSSGETQYF
j_call: TRBJ2-3; v_call: TRBV9; cdr3_aa: CASSVATTSREDTQYF
j_call: TRBJ1-4; v_call: TRBV7-6; cdr3_aa: CASSLTTGPATNEKLFF
j_call: TRBJ2-1; v_call: TRBV27; cdr3_aa: CASSSNPGLARNEQFF
j_call: TRBJ2-2; v_call: TRBV9; cdr3_aa: CASSVFEGGSAGELFF
j_call: TRBJ2-1; v_call: TRBV18; cdr3_aa: CASSPGGLAVYNEQFF
j_call: TRBJ2-1; v_call: TRBV5-4; cdr3_aa: CASSWGLAGGNEQFF
j_call: TRBJ2-3; v_call: TRBV6-5; cdr3_aa: CASSLRQGADTQYF
j_call: TRBJ2-1; v_call: TRBV6-4; cdr3_aa: CASSDSGLAPNEQFF
j_call: TRBJ2-7; v_call: TRBV27; cdr3_aa: CASSPEAAYEQYF
j_call: TRBJ2-6; v_call: TRBV28; cdr3_aa: CASTPPQGGSGANVLTF
j_call: TRBJ2-7; v_call: TRBV18; cdr3_aa: CASSSKGGDGEQYF
j_call: TRBJ2-1; v_call: TRBV9; cdr3_aa: CASSVWTSGYESEQFF
j_call: TRBJ2-3; v_call: TRBV6-4; cdr3_aa: CASSRLAGTTDTQYF
j_call: TRBJ2-7; v_call: TRBV5-4; cdr3_aa: CASSLGRDYLTSEQYF
j_call: TRBJ1-2; v_call: TRBV7-2; cdr3_aa: CACAGGMYGYTF
j_call: TRBJ2-7; v_call: TRBV27; cdr3_aa: CASSLSIAPGTGGPYEQYF
j_call: TRBJ1-3; v_call: TRBV9; cdr3_aa: CASSVETGGLGNTIYF
j_call: TRBJ2-1; v_call: TRBV10-2; cdr3_aa: CASKPPWAEQFF
j_call: TRBJ2-7; v_call: TRBV27; cdr3_aa: CASSTPRGLAGRYAGSYEQYF
j_call: TRBJ1-5; v_call: TRBV2; cdr3_aa: CASSVQGATQPQHF
j_call: TRBJ2-1; v_call: TRBV20-1; cdr3_aa: CSAQSGNEQFF
j_call: TRBJ2-1; v_call: TRBV18; cdr3_aa: CASSPLFAEGLYNEQFF
j_call: TRBJ2-7; v_call: TRBV6-1; cdr3_aa: CASSEQPGGNEQYF
j_call: TRBJ2-1; v_call: TRBV5-1; cdr3_aa: CASSLGGTSGGGYNEQFF
j_call: TRBJ2-1; v_call: TRBV19; cdr3_aa: CASSTHGQAGQFF
j_call: TRBJ1-1; v_call: TRBV7-2; cdr3_aa: CASSWQGGGEAFF
j_call: TRBJ1-4; v_call: TRBV6-4; cdr3_aa: CASTSGDPTNEKLFF
j_call: TRBJ1-5; v_call: TRBV7-2; cdr3_aa: CASSLSQGVRQPQHF
j_call: TRBJ2-2; v_call: TRBV7-2; cdr3_aa: CASSLNEREYNTGELFF
j_call: TRBJ2-7; v_call: TRBV7-9; cdr3_aa: CASSLGLAGVYEQYF
j_call: TRBJ2-5; v_call: TRBV7-3; cdr3_aa: CASSLVAQGQETQYF
j_call: TRBJ1-1; v_call: TRBV18; cdr3_aa: CASSKTGVNTEAFF
j_call: TRBJ2-7; v_call: TRBV7-2; cdr3_aa: CASSFGLEYEQYF
j_call: TRBJ2-7; v_call: TRBV12-1; cdr3_aa: CASSFLSPFVGTSYEQYF
j_call: TRBJ2-1; v_call: TRBV10-3; cdr3_aa: CAVGQGAGDEQFF
j_call: TRBJ1-1; v_call: TRBV18; cdr3_aa: CASSPQGVNTEAFF
j_call: TRBJ2-6; v_call: TRBV4-3; cdr3_aa: CASSQELTGRVPGANVLTF
j_call: TRBJ1-4; v_call: TRBV5-6; cdr3_aa: CASSSGAIALKFF
j_call: TRBJ2-2; v_call: TRBV18; cdr3_aa: CASSPLTGANTGELFF
j_call: TRBJ1-5; v_call: TRBV6-6; cdr3_aa: CASSYFTGSGQPQHF
j_call: TRBJ2-4; v_call: TRBV4-2; cdr3_aa: CASSQETGGSVNIQYF
j_call: TRBJ2-1; v_call: TRBV5-1; cdr3_aa: CASSSQGGVNEQFF
j_call: TRBJ2-7; v_call: TRBV27; cdr3_aa: CASSLSGQGVVDEQYF
j_call: TRBJ2-1; v_call: TRBV19; cdr3_aa: CASSTTGTRNEQFF
j_call: TRBJ2-1; v_call: TRBV7-2; cdr3_aa: CASSPVVPGNEQFF
j_call: TRBJ1-1; v_call: TRBV7-9; cdr3_aa: CASSLGGGSTEAFF
j_call: TRBJ2-3; v_call: TRBV5-6; cdr3_aa: CASTNRRDYRTDTQYF
j_call: TRBJ2-3; v_call: TRBV15; cdr3_aa: CATSRDRIGREGTDTQYF
j_call: TRBJ2-7; v_call: TRBV18; cdr3_aa: CASSPSSAGQGEQYF
j_call: TRBJ1-4; v_call: TRBV5-1; cdr3_aa: CASSLDRGTNEKLFF